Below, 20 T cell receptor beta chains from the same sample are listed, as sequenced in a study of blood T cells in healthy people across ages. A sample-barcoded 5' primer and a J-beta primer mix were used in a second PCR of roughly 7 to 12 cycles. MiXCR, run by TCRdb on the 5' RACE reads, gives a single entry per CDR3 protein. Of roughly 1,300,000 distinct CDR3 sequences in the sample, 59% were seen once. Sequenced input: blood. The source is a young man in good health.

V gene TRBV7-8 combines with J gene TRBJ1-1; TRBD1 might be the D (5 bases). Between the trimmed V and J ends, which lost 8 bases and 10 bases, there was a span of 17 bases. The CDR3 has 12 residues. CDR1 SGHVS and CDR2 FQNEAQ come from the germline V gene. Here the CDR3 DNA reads TGTGCCAGCCGGGACCTCCTAAGCGTAGCTTTCTTT. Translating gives CASRDLLSVAFF.

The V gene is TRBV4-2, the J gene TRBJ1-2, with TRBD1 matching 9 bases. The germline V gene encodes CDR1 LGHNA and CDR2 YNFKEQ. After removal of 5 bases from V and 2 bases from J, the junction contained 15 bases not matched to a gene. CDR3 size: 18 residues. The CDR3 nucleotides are TGTGCCAGCAGCAGACGCCGGGACAGGGAGAATGGAAACTATGGCTACACCTTC. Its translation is CASSRRRDRENGNYGYTF.

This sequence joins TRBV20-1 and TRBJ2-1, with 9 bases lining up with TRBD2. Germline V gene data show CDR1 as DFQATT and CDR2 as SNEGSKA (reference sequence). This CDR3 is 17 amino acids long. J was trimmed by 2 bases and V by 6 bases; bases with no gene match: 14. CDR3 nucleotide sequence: TGCAGTGCCTTGGTGACTAGCGGTGGTTGGACCTACAATGAGCAGTTCTTC. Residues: CSALVTSGGWTYNEQFF.

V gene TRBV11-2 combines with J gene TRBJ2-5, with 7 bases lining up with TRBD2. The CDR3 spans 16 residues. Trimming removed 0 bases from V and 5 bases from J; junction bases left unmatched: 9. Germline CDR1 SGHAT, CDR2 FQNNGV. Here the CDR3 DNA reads TGTGCCAGCAGCTTAGATCTTCCAGGGAGGGAGGAGACCCAGTACTTC. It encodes CASSLDLPGREETQYF.

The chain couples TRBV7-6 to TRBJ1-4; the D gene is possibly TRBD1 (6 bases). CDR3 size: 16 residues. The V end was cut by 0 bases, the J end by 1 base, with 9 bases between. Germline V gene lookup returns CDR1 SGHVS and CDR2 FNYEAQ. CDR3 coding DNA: TGTGCCAGCAGCTTAGCGTTGACAGGAACTAATGAAAAACTGTTTTTT. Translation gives CASSLALTGTNEKLFF.

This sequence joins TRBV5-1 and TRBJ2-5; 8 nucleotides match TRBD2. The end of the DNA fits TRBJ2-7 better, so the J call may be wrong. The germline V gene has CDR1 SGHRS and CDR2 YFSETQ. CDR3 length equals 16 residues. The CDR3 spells CASSLGGTRGTYEQYF. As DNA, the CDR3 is TGCGCCAGCAGCTTGGGCGGGACTAGGGGGACCTACGAGCAGTACTTC.

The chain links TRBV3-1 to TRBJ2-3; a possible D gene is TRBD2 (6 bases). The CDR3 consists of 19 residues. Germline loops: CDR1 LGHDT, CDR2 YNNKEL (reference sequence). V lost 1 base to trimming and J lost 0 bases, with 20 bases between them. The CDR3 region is CASSQVVWGGVSSTDTQYF. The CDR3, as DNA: TGTGCCAGCAGCCAAGTCGTCTGGGGCGGGGTCTCTAGCACAGATACGCAGTATTTT.

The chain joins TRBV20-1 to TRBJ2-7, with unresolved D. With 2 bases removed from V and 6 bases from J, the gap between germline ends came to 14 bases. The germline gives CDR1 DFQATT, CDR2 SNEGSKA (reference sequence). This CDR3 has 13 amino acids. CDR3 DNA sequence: TGCAGTGCTAGATGGTCCTGGCCGGGCGAGCAGTACTTC. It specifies CSARWSWPGEQYF.

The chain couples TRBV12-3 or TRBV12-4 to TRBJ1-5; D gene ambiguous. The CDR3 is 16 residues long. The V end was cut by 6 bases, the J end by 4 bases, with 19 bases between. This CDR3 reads CASRSSGFEGNQPQHF. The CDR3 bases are TGTGCCAGCAGGAGTTCGGGGTTTGAGGGTAATCAGCCCCAGCATTTT.

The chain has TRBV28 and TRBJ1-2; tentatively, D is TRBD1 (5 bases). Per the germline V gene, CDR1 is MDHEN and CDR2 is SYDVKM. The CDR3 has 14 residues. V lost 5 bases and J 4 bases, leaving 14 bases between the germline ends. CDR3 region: CASSTDRPFYGYTF. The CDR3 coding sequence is TGTGCCAGCAGTACCGACAGACCCTTCTATGGCTACACCTTC.

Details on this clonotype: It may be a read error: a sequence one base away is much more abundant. The CDR3 DNA follows: TGTGCCAGCACTCAACAGGGGCTCTACGAGCAGTACTTC. Its translation is CASTQQGLYEQYF. The chain carries TRBV6-2 or TRBV6-3 and TRBJ2-7; 7 nucleotides line up with TRBD1. The CDR3 contains 13 residues. Germline CDR1 and CDR2: MNHEY and SVGEGT. V was pared by 7 bases and J by 3 bases, with 6 bases of the junction left unmatched.

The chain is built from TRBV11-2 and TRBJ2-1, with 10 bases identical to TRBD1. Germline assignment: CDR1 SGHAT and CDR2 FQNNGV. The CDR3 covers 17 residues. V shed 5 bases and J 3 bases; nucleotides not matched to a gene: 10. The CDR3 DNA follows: TGTGCCAGCAGCCAAGAAGGGGACAGGGGCTTCTACAATGAGCAGTTCTTC. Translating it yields CASSQEGDRGFYNEQFF.

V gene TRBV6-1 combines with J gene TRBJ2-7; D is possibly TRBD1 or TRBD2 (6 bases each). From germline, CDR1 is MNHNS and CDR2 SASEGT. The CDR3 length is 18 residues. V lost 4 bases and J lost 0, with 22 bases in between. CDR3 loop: CASSGTGTRKGGSYEQYF. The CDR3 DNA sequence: TGTGCCAGCAGTGGAACCGGGACCCGGAAGGGGGGCTCCTACGAGCAGTACTTC.

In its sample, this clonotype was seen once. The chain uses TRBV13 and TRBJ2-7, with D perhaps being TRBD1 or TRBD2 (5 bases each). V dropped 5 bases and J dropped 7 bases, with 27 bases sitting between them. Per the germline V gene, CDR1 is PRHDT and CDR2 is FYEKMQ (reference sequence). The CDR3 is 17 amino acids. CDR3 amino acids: CASSPAWGKDLGNEQYF. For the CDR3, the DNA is TGTGCCAGCAGCCCTGCATGGGGGAAAGACCTTGGGAATGAGCAGTACTTC. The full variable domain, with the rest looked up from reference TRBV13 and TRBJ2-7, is AAGVIQSPRHLIKEKRETATLKCYPIPRHDTVYWYQQGPGQDPQFLISFYEKMQSDKGSIPDRFSAQQFSDYHSELNMSSLELGDSALYFCASSPAWGKDLGNEQYFGPGTRLTVT.

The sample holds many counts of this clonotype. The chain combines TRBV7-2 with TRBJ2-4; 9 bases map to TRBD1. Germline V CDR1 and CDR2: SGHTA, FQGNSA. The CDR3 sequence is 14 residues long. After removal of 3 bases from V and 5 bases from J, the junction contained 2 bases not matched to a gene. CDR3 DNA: TGTGCCAGCAGCTTCGGGACAGGGCAAAACATTCAGTACTTC. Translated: CASSFGTGQNIQYF.

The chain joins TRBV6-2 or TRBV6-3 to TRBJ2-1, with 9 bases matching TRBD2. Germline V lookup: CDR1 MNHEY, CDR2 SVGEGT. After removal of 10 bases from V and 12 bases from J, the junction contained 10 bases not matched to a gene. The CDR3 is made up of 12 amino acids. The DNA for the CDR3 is TGTGCCACCGGGACTAGCCGGGTGGCGCAGTTCTTC. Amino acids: CATGTSRVAQFF.

The CDR3 region is CASSQDLDYGDGYTF. Here the CDR3 DNA reads TGCGCCAGCAGCCAAGATTTGGACTATGGTGATGGCTACACCTTC. J is TRBJ1-2 and V is TRBV4-1, with D unresolved. CDR3 length: 15 amino acids. From germline, CDR1 is MGHRA and CDR2 YSYEKL. Trimming left V 0 bases short and J 6 bases short, with 14 bases between.

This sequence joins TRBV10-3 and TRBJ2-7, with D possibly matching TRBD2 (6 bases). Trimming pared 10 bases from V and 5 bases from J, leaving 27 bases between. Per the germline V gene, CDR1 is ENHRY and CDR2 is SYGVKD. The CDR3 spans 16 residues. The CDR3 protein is CATALPNSGGAHEQYF. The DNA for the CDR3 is TGTGCCACAGCCCTACCAAATAGCGGAGGAGCCCACGAGCAGTACTTC.

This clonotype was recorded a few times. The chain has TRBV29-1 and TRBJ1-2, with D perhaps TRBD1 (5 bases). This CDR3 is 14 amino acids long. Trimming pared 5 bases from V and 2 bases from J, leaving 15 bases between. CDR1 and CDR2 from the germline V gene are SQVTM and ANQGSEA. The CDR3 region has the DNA TGCAGCGTTTCCGAGGGGACTTCAAACTATGGCTACACCTTC. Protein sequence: CSVSEGTSNYGYTF.

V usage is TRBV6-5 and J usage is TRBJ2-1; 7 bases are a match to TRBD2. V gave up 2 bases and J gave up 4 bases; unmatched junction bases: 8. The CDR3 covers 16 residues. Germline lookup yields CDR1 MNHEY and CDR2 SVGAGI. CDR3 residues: CASSYERLADYNEQFF. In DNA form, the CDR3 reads TGTGCCAGCAGTTACGAGCGGCTAGCGGATTACAATGAGCAGTTCTTC.